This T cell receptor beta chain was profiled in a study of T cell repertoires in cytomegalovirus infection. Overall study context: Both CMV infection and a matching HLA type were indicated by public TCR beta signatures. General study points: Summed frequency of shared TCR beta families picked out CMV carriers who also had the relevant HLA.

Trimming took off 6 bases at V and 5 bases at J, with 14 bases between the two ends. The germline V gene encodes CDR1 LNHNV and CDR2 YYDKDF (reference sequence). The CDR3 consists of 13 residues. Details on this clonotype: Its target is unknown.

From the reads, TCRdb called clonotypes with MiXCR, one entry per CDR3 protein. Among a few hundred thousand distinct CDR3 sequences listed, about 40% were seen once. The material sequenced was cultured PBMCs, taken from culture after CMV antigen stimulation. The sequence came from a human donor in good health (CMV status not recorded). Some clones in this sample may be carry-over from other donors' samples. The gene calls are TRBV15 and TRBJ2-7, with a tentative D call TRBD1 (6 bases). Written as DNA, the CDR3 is TGTGCCACCAGGCTCACAGGGTCGGACGAGCAGTACTTC. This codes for CATRLTGSDEQYF.